Each of the 23 T cell receptor beta chains below was sequenced from the same sample in a study of blood T cells in healthy people across ages. The use of a sample-barcoded 5' primer and a J-beta primer mix characterized a second PCR of about 7 to 12 cycles. Using its own MiXCR run on the 5' RACE reads, TCRdb lists one record per CDR3 protein. The sample consists of about 1.7 million distinct CDR3 sequences, about 28% of them appearing once. What was sequenced was blood. These receptors all come from a woman aged 25-40 years in good health.

Notes on this clonotype: One base away lies a much larger clone, so this may be a sequencing read error. The chain has TRBV10-3 and TRBJ2-5; either TRBD1 or TRBD2 may supply D (6 bases each). Germline CDR1 reads ENHRY; CDR2 reads SYGVKD. Trimming removed 6 bases at V and 11 bases at J, with 16 bases between. The CDR3 loop spans 12 amino acids. The CDR3 sequence is CAISPTGAEQYF. The CDR3, as DNA: TGTGCCATCAGCCCGACGGGGGCTGAGCAGTACTTC.

The chain couples TRBV6-5 to TRBJ1-4; no reliable D call. V lost 5 bases and J 4 bases, leaving 11 bases between the germline ends. Germline values: CDR1 MNHEY, CDR2 SVGAGI. CDR3 length equals 14 residues. In DNA, the CDR3 is TGTGCCAGCAGTCGGGAAGCAAGTAATGAAAAACTGTTTTTT. Translating it yields CASSREASNEKLFF.

The chain employs TRBV20-1 and TRBJ2-1, with D tentatively TRBD1 (6 bases). V lost 3 bases and J lost 8, with 8 bases in between. Germline CDR1 and CDR2: DFQATT and SNEGSKA (reference sequence). The CDR3 extends over 11 amino acids. As DNA, the CDR3 is TGCAGTGCTAGGACAGGTGATGAGCAGTTCTTC. Encoded protein: CSARTGDEQFF.

This chain joins TRBV5-1 and TRBJ2-1; D gene unclear. This CDR3 region has 15 residues. V was cut by 0 bases and J by 4 bases, with 11 bases left in between. Germline-derived CDR1 and CDR2 are SGHRS and YFSETQ. CDR3 sequence (DNA): TGCGCCAGCAGCTTGGGCTCAGGCCTATACAATGAGCAGTTCTTC. It translates to CASSLGSGLYNEQFF.

The chain couples TRBV28 to TRBJ2-6; 9 bases match TRBD1. V lost 7 bases and J lost 3; bases outside the gene matches: 4. This CDR3 spans 15 amino acids. The germline gives CDR1 MDHEN, CDR2 SYDVKM. CDR3 residues: CASIRDRVGANVLTF. In nucleotides, the CDR3 is TGTGCCAGCATAAGGGACAGGGTTGGGGCCAACGTCCTGACTTTC.

The chain is built from TRBV29-1 and TRBJ2-5, with 8 bases fitting TRBD2. The J call may be faulty, since TRBJ2-7 better matches the DNA end. This CDR3 comprises 12 residues. The germline V gene has CDR1 SQVTM and CDR2 ANQGSEA. CDR3 amino acids: CSVEGTSREQYF. DNA of the CDR3: TGCAGCGTTGAGGGGACTAGTCGCGAGCAGTACTTC.

The CDR3, as DNA: TGCAGTACTTACACACAGGGGCGCACTGAAGCTTTCTTT. Protein sequence: CSTYTQGRTEAFF. The rearrangement uses TRBV20-1 and TRBJ1-1; 7 bases are shared with TRBD1. Germline V gene sequence: CDR1 DFQATT, CDR2 SNEGSKA (reference sequence). The J segment lost 4 bases and the V segment lost 8 bases, leaving 10 bases of the junction unmatched. CDR3 length: 13 amino acids.

This clonotype appeared a few times. The CDR3 loop reads CASSLAPGRVATEAFF. The CDR3 DNA is TGCGCCAGCAGCTTGGCACCCGGCAGGGTTGCCACTGAAGCTTTCTTT. The chain has TRBV5-1 and TRBJ1-1, with a possible D match to TRBD1 (5 bases). CDR1 SGHRS and CDR2 YFSETQ come from the germline V gene. The CDR3 runs to 16 residues. Trimming took off 0 bases at V and 4 bases at J, with 16 bases between the two ends. Variable domain in full (rest from reference TRBV5-1 and TRBJ1-1): KAGVTQTPRYLIKTRGQQVTLSCSPISGHRSVSWYQQTPGQGLQFLFEYFSETQRNKGNFPGRFSGRQFSNSRSEMNVSTLELGDSALYLCASSLAPGRVATEAFFGQGTRLTVV.

J is TRBJ1-1 and V is TRBV6-2 or TRBV6-3; perhaps TRBD1 as D (6 bases). The CDR3 loop spans 17 amino acids. The V and J ends lost 11 bases and 0 bases respectively, with 25 bases between them. CDR1 MNHEY and CDR2 SVGEGT come from the germline V gene. CDR3 bases: TGTGCCGGCAAAAACGGTCCAAGAGACAGGCTGAACACTGAAGCTTTCTTT. As protein: CAGKNGPRDRLNTEAFF.

This clonotype has at least ten counts. This chain links TRBV7-2 with TRBJ2-7; D uncertain. Trimming cost V 4 bases and J 0 bases, with 7 bases left between them. The V gene's germline CDR1 is SGHTA and CDR2 FQGNSA. There are 13 residues in the CDR3. The CDR3 protein is CASSSQISYEQYF. The CDR3 bases are TGTGCCAGCAGCTCCCAAATCTCCTACGAGCAGTACTTC.

Notes on this clonotype: Being one base from a much bigger clone, this may be a read error. The gene calls are TRBV7-2 and TRBJ2-7; 9 bases are a match to TRBD1. Germline V gene sequence: CDR1 SGHTA, CDR2 FQGNSA. The V segment lost 5 bases and the J segment 4 bases; nucleotides outside the gene matches: 3. The CDR3 is made up of 13 amino acids. The CDR3 DNA is TGTACCAGCAGCAAGGGACAGGGATACGAGCAGTACTTC. Its translation is CTSSKGQGYEQYF.

This clonotype was observed many times. The chain employs TRBV20-1 and TRBJ2-7, with D perhaps TRBD2 (5 bases). Between the trimmed V and J ends, which lost 0 bases and 1 base, there was a span of 19 bases. Germline values: CDR1 DFQATT, CDR2 SNEGSKA (reference sequence). The CDR3 contains 17 residues. This CDR3 reads CSARDLPPNSGSYEQYF. The CDR3 DNA reads as TGCAGTGCTAGAGATCTCCCCCCGAACAGCGGATCCTACGAGCAGTACTTC.

This clonotype was observed many times. The J gene is TRBJ1-2, the V gene TRBV12-3 or TRBV12-4, with D perhaps TRBD1 (5 bases). CDR3 length equals 12 residues. V was cut by 6 bases and J by 8 bases, with 13 bases left in between. In DNA, the CDR3 is TGTGCCAGCAGAGCAGGGTATTTGGGCTACACCTTC. Translation: CASRAGYLGYTF.

This clonotype has a handful of counts. The J gene is TRBJ2-1, the V gene TRBV6-5; TRBD2 aligns across 10 bases. The CDR3 is 19 residues long. V lost 0 bases, J lost 9 bases, and 17 bases stayed unmatched. Germline V gene lookup returns CDR1 MNHEY and CDR2 SVGAGI. The chain's CDR3 is CASSYSNFPAGGIGGEQFF. CDR3 DNA sequence: TGTGCCAGCAGTTACTCGAATTTCCCAGCGGGGGGGATAGGGGGTGAGCAGTTCTTC.

V is TRBV4-3 and J is TRBJ2-2, with D perhaps matching TRBD2 (6 bases). The CDR3 contains 16 residues. CDR1 LGHNA and CDR2 YSLEER come from the germline V gene. V lost 0 bases and J lost 6, with 14 bases in between. The CDR3 DNA reads TGCGCCAGCAGCCAAGAAGTTACGGGAGTGGCCGGGGAGCTGTTTTTT. This sequence encodes CASSQEVTGVAGELFF.

The table lists this clonotype with a count of one. The germline gene is not matched at one end of the junction; a read error may be the cause. The chain uses TRBV12-3 or TRBV12-4 and TRBJ2-7; 8 bases map to TRBD1. The CDR3 contains 14 residues. The CDR3 is CTSSFGQGVDEQYF. CDR3 nucleotide sequence: TGTACCAGCAGTTTCGGACAGGGAGTAGACGAGCAGTACTTC.

The chain couples TRBV5-1 to TRBJ2-3; 8 nucleotides agree with TRBD1. This CDR3 spans 18 amino acids. Looked up from germline, CDR1 is SGHRS and CDR2 is YFSETQ. Germline trimming cut 0 bases from V and 1 base from J; bases unmatched to any gene: 10. CDR3 DNA: TGCGCCAGCAGCTTGGCGGCGCGACCGGGACAGGGCACAGATACGCAGTATTTT. As protein: CASSLAARPGQGTDTQYF.

The rearrangement links TRBV12-3 or TRBV12-4 to TRBJ1-4; no definite D call. The ends were cut back, 7 bases at V and 5 bases at J, with 11 bases in the middle. This CDR3 comprises 13 residues. The CDR3 spells CASKAQRNEKLFF. As DNA, the CDR3 is TGTGCCAGCAAGGCCCAGCGGAATGAAAAACTGTTTTTT.

In its sample, this clonotype was seen many times. The genes are TRBV29-1 and TRBJ1-4, with 7 bases identical to TRBD1. CDR3 size: 13 residues. Looked up from germline, CDR1 is SQVTM and CDR2 is ANQGSEA. V shed 4 bases and J 11 bases; nucleotides not matched to a gene: 10. CDR3 coding DNA: TGCAGCGTTGTTTGGGACAGATCAGGGAAACTGTTTTTT. This encodes CSVVWDRSGKLFF.

V and J are TRBV12-3 or TRBV12-4 and TRBJ2-3; 9 bases line up with TRBD1. Trimming at V came to 6 bases and at J to 15 bases, leaving 19 bases not matched to a gene. There are 15 residues in the CDR3. Here the CDR3 reads CASRTGGGHADTEYF. The CDR3 coding sequence is TGTGCCAGCAGGACAGGGGGAGGACACGCAGATACGGAATATTTT.

The chain uses TRBV18 and TRBJ1-1, with 8 bases aligning to TRBD1. CDR1 KGHSH and CDR2 LQKENI come from the germline V gene. V shed 3 bases, J shed 5 bases, and the junction held 11 bases outside the gene matches. The CDR3 is 16 residues long. For the CDR3, the DNA is TGTGCCAGCTCACCTGGGAGGCAGGGGGCTTTTACTGAAGCTTTCTTT. Protein: CASSPGRQGAFTEAFF. The full variable domain, with the rest looked up from reference TRBV18 and TRBJ1-1, is NAGVMQNPRHLVRRRGQEARLRCSPMKGHSHVYWYRQLPEEGLKFMVYLQKENIIDESGMPKERFSAEFPKEGPSILRIQQVVRGDSAAYFCASSPGRQGAFTEAFFGQGTRLTVV.

This clonotype was counted a few times. The V gene is TRBV18, the J gene TRBJ1-2; TRBD1 agrees at 8 bases. With 2 bases clipped from V and 4 bases from J, the junction kept 6 bases outside the gene matches. The length of the CDR3 is 15 residues. Germline assignment: CDR1 KGHSH and CDR2 LQKENI. CDR3 region: CASSPSTGEGYGYTF. In nucleotides, the CDR3 is TGTGCCAGCTCACCATCGACAGGGGAGGGCTATGGCTACACCTTC.

In its sample, this clonotype was seen a few times. V usage is TRBV5-1 and J usage is TRBJ2-1; D ambiguous. Trimming cost V 7 bases and J 2 bases, with 10 bases left between them. Per the germline V gene, CDR1 is SGHRS and CDR2 is YFSETQ. The CDR3 is made up of 13 amino acids. This CDR3 is CASGPIPYNEQFF. The CDR3 DNA reads TGCGCCAGCGGGCCTATACCCTACAATGAGCAGTTCTTC.